Each of the 8 T cell receptor beta chains below was sequenced from the same sample in a study of identifying expanded T cells in peripheral blood. Here immunoSEQ multiplex PCR was the method, and the copy in TCRdb shows in-frame clones only, minus some. The repertoire holds about 86,000 clones, 70% to 90% seen once, with 3.5% to 5% in the top ten. Sample: blood. The source is a person aged 18 to 75 in good health.

The CDR3 spells CASSLGLRGVEQYF. DNA for the CDR3: TGTGCCAGCAGCTTGGGGCTGAGGGGGGTCGAGCAGTACTTC. The rearrangement uses TRBV5-5 and TRBJ2-7, with D perhaps TRBD1 or TRBD2 (6 bases each). In germline, CDR1 is SGHKS, CDR2 YYEKEE (reference sequence). CDR3 length: 14 amino acids. Trimming took 0 bases from V and 6 from J, leaving 13 bases between them.

V gene TRBV27 combines with J gene TRBJ1-2; weak D call: TRBD1 (5 bases). The ends were cut back, 3 bases at V and 0 bases at J, with 8 bases in the middle. Germline V CDR1 and CDR2: MNHEY, SMNVEV (reference sequence). This CDR3 has 14 residues. The CDR3 DNA reads as TGTGCCAGCAGTTTCGGGGGTTCTAACTATGGCTACACCTTC. Protein sequence: CASSFGGSNYGYTF.

This clone is a singleton in its sample. The chain combines TRBV5-5 with TRBJ2-5, with 9 bases that match TRBD1. V was pared by 4 bases and J by 1 base, with 5 bases of the junction left unmatched. The CDR3 loop spans 15 amino acids. Germline assignment: CDR1 SGHKS and CDR2 YYEKEE (reference sequence). The CDR3 sequence is CASSVTGGIQETQYF. The DNA of the CDR3 is TGTGCCAGCAGCGTGACAGGGGGTATCCAAGAGACCCAGTACTTC.

This clone was observed a few times. The V gene is TRBV4-3, the J gene TRBJ2-2; tentatively, D is TRBD1 (6 bases). The V gene lost 4 bases and the J gene lost 0 bases, with 21 bases spanning the gap. The V gene's germline CDR1 is LGHNA and CDR2 YSLEER. This CDR3 region has 19 residues. This CDR3 is CASSPIGAGVGANTGELFF. The CDR3 coding sequence is TGCGCCAGCAGCCCCATCGGGGCAGGGGTTGGGGCGAACACCGGGGAGCTGTTTTTT.

The rearrangement uses TRBV28 and TRBJ2-2; 7 nucleotides agree with TRBD1. This CDR3 has 17 amino acids. The V gene end was trimmed by 6 bases and the J gene end by 0 bases; junction bases not matched to a gene: 10. The germline CDR1 and CDR2 sequences are MDHEN and SYDVKM. CDR3 amino acids: CASSLTSGTANTGELFF. The CDR3 bases are TGTGCCAGCAGCCTAACTAGTGGGACAGCGAACACCGGGGAGCTGTTTTTT.

The V gene is TRBV19, the J gene TRBJ1-5, with D unresolved. Trimming took off 1 base at V and 7 bases at J, with 8 bases between the two ends. Per the germline V gene, CDR1 is LNHDA and CDR2 is SQIVND (reference sequence). This CDR3 region has 13 residues. The CDR3 protein is CASSIGGGQPQHF. For the CDR3, the DNA is TGTGCCAGTAGTATAGGTGGCGGGCAGCCCCAGCATTTT.

J is TRBJ1-5 and V is TRBV18; D gene uncertain. CDR1 is KGHSH and CDR2 is LQKENI in the germline V gene. Trimming pared 2 bases from V and 7 bases from J, leaving 12 bases between. CDR3 length: 14 residues. The CDR3 coding sequence is TGTGCCAGCTCACCAGACCATGGGTTCCAGCCCCAGCATTTT. This translates into CASSPDHGFQPQHF.

This rearrangement joins TRBV30 to TRBJ1-2; 7 nucleotides match TRBD1. Germline values: CDR1 GTSNPN, CDR2 SVGIG (reference sequence). V was clipped by 8 bases and J by 6 bases; unmatched bases: 12. This CDR3 comprises 13 residues. CDR3 protein: CALNRGWADGYTF. CDR3 DNA: TGTGCCCTGAACAGGGGATGGGCGGATGGCTACACCTTC. The variable domain in full, with the rest retrieved from reference TRBV30 and TRBJ1-2, is SQTIHQWPATLVQPVGSPLSLECTVEGTSNPNLYWYRQAAGRGLQLLFYSVGIGQISSEVPQNLSASRPQDRQFILSSKKLLLSDSGFYLCALNRGWADGYTFGSGTRLTVV.